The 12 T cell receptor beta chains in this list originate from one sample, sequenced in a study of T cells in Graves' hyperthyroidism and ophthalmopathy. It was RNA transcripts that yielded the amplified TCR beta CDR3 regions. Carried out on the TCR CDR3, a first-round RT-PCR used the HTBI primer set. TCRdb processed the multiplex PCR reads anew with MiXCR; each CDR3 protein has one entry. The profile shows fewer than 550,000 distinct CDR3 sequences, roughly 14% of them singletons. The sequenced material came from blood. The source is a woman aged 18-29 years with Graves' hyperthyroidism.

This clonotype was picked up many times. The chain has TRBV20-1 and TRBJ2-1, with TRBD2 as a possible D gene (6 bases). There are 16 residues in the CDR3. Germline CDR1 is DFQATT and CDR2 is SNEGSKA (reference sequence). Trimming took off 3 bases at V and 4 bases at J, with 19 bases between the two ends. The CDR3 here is CSARIFLGTVYNEQFF. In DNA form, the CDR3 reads TGCAGTGCTAGGATTTTTTTAGGGACTGTGTACAATGAGCAGTTCTTC.

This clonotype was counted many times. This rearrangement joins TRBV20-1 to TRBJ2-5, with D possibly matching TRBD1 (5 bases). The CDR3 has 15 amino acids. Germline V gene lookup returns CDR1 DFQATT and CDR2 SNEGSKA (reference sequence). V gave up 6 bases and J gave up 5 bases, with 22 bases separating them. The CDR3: CSAPTLTVGWETQYF. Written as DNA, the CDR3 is TGCAGTGCCCCTACCCTGACAGTGGGGTGGGAGACCCAGTACTTC.

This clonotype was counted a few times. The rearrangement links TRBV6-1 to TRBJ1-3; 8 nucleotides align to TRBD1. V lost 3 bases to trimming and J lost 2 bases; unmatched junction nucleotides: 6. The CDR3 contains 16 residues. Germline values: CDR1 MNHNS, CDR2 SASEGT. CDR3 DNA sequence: TGTGCCAGCAGTGATTGGCAGGGGGCGACTGGAAACACCATATATTTT. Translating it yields CASSDWQGATGNTIYF.

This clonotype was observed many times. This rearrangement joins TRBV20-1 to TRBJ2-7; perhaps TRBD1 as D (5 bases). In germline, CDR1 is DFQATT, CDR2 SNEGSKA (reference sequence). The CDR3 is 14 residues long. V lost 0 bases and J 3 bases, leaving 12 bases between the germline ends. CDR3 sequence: CSARDSSRVYEQYF. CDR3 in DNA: TGCAGTGCTAGAGATTCAAGCAGGGTCTACGAGCAGTACTTC.

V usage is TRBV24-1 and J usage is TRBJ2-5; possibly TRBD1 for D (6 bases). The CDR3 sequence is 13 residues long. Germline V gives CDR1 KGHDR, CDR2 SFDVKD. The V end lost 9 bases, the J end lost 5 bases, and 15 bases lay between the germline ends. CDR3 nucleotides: TGTGCCACCGCAGGGGACCCGGTGGAGACCCAGTACTTC. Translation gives CATAGDPVETQYF.

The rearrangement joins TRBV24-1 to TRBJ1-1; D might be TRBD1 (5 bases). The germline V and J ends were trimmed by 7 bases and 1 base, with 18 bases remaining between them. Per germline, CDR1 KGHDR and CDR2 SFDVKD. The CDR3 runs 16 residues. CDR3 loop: CATREGGRQKNTEAFF. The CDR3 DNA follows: TGTGCCACCAGGGAGGGCGGCCGACAGAAGAACACTGAAGCTTTCTTT.

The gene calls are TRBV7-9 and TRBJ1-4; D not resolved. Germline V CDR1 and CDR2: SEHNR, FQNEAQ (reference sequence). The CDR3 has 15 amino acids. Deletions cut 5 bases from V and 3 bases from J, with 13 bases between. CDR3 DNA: TGTGCCAGCAGCCCAGCTCCGTGGGCTAATGAAAAACTGTTTTTT. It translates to CASSPAPWANEKLFF.

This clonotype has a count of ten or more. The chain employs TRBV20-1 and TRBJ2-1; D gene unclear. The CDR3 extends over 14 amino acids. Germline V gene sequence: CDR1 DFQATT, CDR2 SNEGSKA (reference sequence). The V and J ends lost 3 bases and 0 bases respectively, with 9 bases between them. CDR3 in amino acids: CSARTGLSYNEQFF. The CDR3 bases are TGCAGTGCTAGGACTGGGCTCTCCTACAATGAGCAGTTCTTC.

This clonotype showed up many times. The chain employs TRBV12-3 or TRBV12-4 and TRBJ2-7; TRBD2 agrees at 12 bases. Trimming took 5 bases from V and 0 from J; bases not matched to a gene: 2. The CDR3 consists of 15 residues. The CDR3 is CASSRGLAGSYEQYF. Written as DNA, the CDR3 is TGTGCCAGCAGTAGGGGACTAGCGGGCTCCTACGAGCAGTACTTC.

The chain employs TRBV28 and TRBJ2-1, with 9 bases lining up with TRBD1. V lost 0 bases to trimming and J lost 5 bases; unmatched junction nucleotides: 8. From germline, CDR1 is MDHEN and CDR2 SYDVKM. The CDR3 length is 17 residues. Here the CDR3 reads CASSLWTGTGFHNEQFF. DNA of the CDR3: TGTGCCAGCAGTTTATGGACCGGGACAGGGTTTCACAATGAGCAGTTCTTC.

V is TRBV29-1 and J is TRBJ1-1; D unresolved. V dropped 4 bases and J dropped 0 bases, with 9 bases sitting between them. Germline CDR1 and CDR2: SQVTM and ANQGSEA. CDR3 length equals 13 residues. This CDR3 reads CSVGNQMNTEAFF. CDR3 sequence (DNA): TGCAGCGTTGGGAACCAAATGAACACTGAAGCTTTCTTT.

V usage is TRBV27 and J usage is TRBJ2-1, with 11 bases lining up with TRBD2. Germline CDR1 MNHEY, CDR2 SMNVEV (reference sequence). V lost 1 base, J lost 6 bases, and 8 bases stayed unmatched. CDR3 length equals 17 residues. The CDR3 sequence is CASSLLLGTSGANEQFF. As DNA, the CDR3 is TGTGCCAGCAGTTTATTATTGGGGACTAGCGGAGCCAATGAGCAGTTCTTC.